A selection of T cell receptor beta chains follows, all from one sample in a study of shared clonotypes between healthy human individuals. Here immunoSEQ multiplex PCR was the method, and the copy in TCRdb shows in-frame clones only, minus some. The sample yields more than 2 million clones, about 94% seen once. The sequencing input was naive CD4+ T cells sorted from blood. The receptors were gathered from a man aged 18 to 30 in good health. The CDR3 runs from the conserved cysteine through the conserved F or W. D genes are given only for firm matches. For some rows the clone size is stated as once, few or many, or as a class when expanded; others skip it.

CDR3aa: CASSALIKTGQANYGYTF
CDR3nt: TGTGCCAGCAGTGCCCTTATCAAAACAGGGCAGGCTAACTATGGCTACACCTTC
d_gene: .
j_gene: TRBJ1-2
v_gene: TRBV2
abundance: .

CDR3aa: CASTGTGARAGELFF
CDR3nt: TGTGCCAGCACCGGGACAGGGGCCAGGGCCGGGGAGCTGTTTTTT
d_gene: TRBD1
j_gene: TRBJ2-2
v_gene: TRBV6-1
abundance: .

CDR3aa: CASSLDRGDGYTF
CDR3nt: TGCGCCAGCAGCTTGGACAGGGGGGATGGCTACACCTTC
d_gene: TRBD1
j_gene: TRBJ1-2
v_gene: TRBV5-1
abundance: .

CDR3aa: CAISEGGTAYGYTF
CDR3nt: TGTGCCATCAGTGAAGGGGGGACAGCCTATGGCTACACCTTC
d_gene: TRBD1
j_gene: TRBJ1-2
v_gene: TRBV10-3
abundance: .

CDR3aa: CASHAEVGGNEQYF
CDR3nt: TGTGCCAGCCATGCTGAGGTGGGCGGCAACGAGCAGTACTTC
d_gene: .
j_gene: TRBJ2-7
v_gene: TRBV2
abundance: .

CDR3aa: CASSLGAGGGFVDEQYF
CDR3nt: TGTGCCAGCAGCTTAGGAGCGGGAGGCGGTTTTGTCGACGAGCAGTACTTC
d_gene: TRBD2
j_gene: TRBJ2-7
v_gene: TRBV7-8
abundance: .

CDR3aa: CASSLDQVRLYEQYF
CDR3nt: TGTGCCAGCAGCTTAGATCAGGTCAGACTCTACGAGCAGTACTTC
d_gene: .
j_gene: TRBJ2-7
v_gene: TRBV11-2
abundance: .

CDR3aa: CASSLEVSTYEQYF
CDR3nt: TGTGCCAGCAGCTTAGAGGTATCAACCTACGAGCAGTACTTC
d_gene: .
j_gene: TRBJ2-7
v_gene: TRBV7-9
abundance: .

CDR3aa: CASSPLRGNEQFF
CDR3nt: TGCGCCAGCAGCCCCCTTCGGGGCAATGAGCAGTTCTTC
d_gene: .
j_gene: TRBJ2-1
v_gene: TRBV5-1
abundance: .

CDR3aa: CASSLNGGGSTDTQYF
CDR3nt: TGTGCCAGCAGCTTAAATGGCGGGGGAAGCACAGATACGCAGTATTTT
d_gene: TRBD2
j_gene: TRBJ2-3
v_gene: TRBV7-3
abundance: .

CDR3aa: CASSGREATNEKLFF
CDR3nt: TGTGCCAGCTCAGGACGGGAAGCAACTAATGAAAAACTGTTTTTT
d_gene: .
j_gene: TRBJ1-4
v_gene: TRBV18
abundance: .

CDR3aa: CAWSWTSPEQQFF
CDR3nt: TGTGCCTGGAGCTGGACTAGCCCCGAGCAGCAGTTCTTC
d_gene: TRBD2
j_gene: TRBJ2-1
v_gene: TRBV30
abundance: .

CDR3aa: CASSQESSYEQYF
CDR3nt: TGTGCCAGCTCACAGGAAAGCTCCTACGAGCAGTACTTC
d_gene: .
j_gene: TRBJ2-7
v_gene: TRBV18
abundance: .

CDR3aa: CASSLGTANTGELFF
CDR3nt: TGCGCCAGCAGCTTAGGGACGGCGAACACCGGGGAGCTGTTTTTT
d_gene: .
j_gene: TRBJ2-2
v_gene: TRBV5-1
abundance: .

CDR3aa: CSVWEGGSYNEQFF
CDR3nt: TGCAGCGTTTGGGAGGGAGGGTCCTACAATGAGCAGTTCTTC
d_gene: TRBD2
j_gene: TRBJ2-1
v_gene: TRBV29-1
abundance: once

CDR3aa: CAWSAHGFGYEQYF
CDR3nt: TGTGCCTGGAGTGCCCACGGTTTTGGCTACGAGCAGTACTTC
d_gene: .
j_gene: TRBJ2-7
v_gene: TRBV30
abundance: once

CDR3aa: CARDRDTSTEAFF
CDR3nt: TGTGCCCGAGATCGGGACACTTCCACTGAAGCTTTCTTT
d_gene: .
j_gene: TRBJ1-1
v_gene: TRBV30
abundance: .

CDR3aa: CASSIRANQETQYF
CDR3nt: TGTGCCAGTAGTATCAGAGCGAACCAAGAGACCCAGTACTTC
d_gene: .
j_gene: TRBJ2-5
v_gene: TRBV19
abundance: .

CDR3aa: CASSLVGRGNSPLHF
CDR3nt: TGTGCCAGCAGCTTAGTAGGGCGGGGCAATTCACCCCTCCACTTT
d_gene: .
j_gene: TRBJ1-6
v_gene: TRBV11-2
abundance: .

CDR3aa: CASSQEGDNTEAFF
CDR3nt: TGCGCCAGCAGCCAAGAGGGGGATAACACTGAAGCTTTCTTT
d_gene: .
j_gene: TRBJ1-1
v_gene: TRBV4-3
abundance: .

CDR3aa: CAWTPGQVTNTGELFF
CDR3nt: TGTGCCTGGACCCCGGGACAGGTGACAAACACCGGGGAGCTGTTTTTT
d_gene: TRBD1
j_gene: TRBJ2-2
v_gene: TRBV30
abundance: .

CDR3aa: CASSLKGAGTGELFF
CDR3nt: TGCGCCAGCAGCTTAAAGGGGGCTGGGACCGGGGAGCTGTTTTTT
d_gene: TRBD1
j_gene: TRBJ2-2
v_gene: TRBV5-1
abundance: once

CDR3aa: CASSQQGNVDEQYF
CDR3nt: TGTGCCAGCAGTCAACAGGGTAATGTTGACGAGCAGTACTTC
d_gene: .
j_gene: TRBJ2-7
v_gene: TRBV6-1
abundance: .

CDR3aa: CASSYGAVNTEAFF
CDR3nt: TGTGCCAGCAGTTACGGGGCAGTGAACACTGAAGCTTTCTTT
d_gene: .
j_gene: TRBJ1-1
v_gene: TRBV6-6
abundance: .

CDR3aa: CASSRRGTSFEQYF
CDR3nt: TGTGCCAGCAGTCGCAGAGGGACAAGCTTCGAGCAGTACTTC
d_gene: .
j_gene: TRBJ2-7
v_gene: TRBV11-2
abundance: .

CDR3aa: CASSRTDSNQPQHF
CDR3nt: TGTGCCAGTAGTAGGACGGATAGCAATCAGCCCCAGCATTTT
d_gene: .
j_gene: TRBJ1-5
v_gene: TRBV19
abundance: .

CDR3aa: CASSPQLAGGGETQYF
CDR3nt: TGTGCCAGCAGTCCCCAGCTAGCGGGAGGGGGAGAGACCCAGTACTTC
d_gene: TRBD2
j_gene: TRBJ2-5
v_gene: TRBV27
abundance: once

CDR3aa: CASSLEGGRVNTEAFF
CDR3nt: TGTGCCAGCAGCTTAGAGGGAGGGAGGGTGAACACTGAAGCTTTCTTT
d_gene: .
j_gene: TRBJ1-1
v_gene: TRBV7-2
abundance: .

CDR3aa: CASSLVVAANYEQYF
CDR3nt: TGTGCCAGCAGCTTAGTGGTAGCGGCAAACTACGAGCAGTACTTC
d_gene: .
j_gene: TRBJ2-7
v_gene: TRBV7-2
abundance: once

CDR3aa: CASSLATSGLSYEQYF
CDR3nt: TGCGCCAGCAGCTTGGCGACTAGCGGGCTCTCCTACGAGCAGTACTTC
d_gene: TRBD2
j_gene: TRBJ2-7
v_gene: TRBV5-1
abundance: .

CDR3aa: CAISGGNIQYF
CDR3nt: TGTGCCATCAGTGGGGGAAACATTCAGTACTTC
d_gene: .
j_gene: TRBJ2-4
v_gene: TRBV10-3
abundance: .

CDR3aa: CASRGLMNTEAFF
CDR3nt: TGTGCCAGCAGGGGACTAATGAACACTGAAGCTTTCTTT
d_gene: .
j_gene: TRBJ1-1
v_gene: TRBV6-1
abundance: .

CDR3aa: CASSPQAGELFF
CDR3nt: TGTGCCAGCAGCCCCCAGGCCGGGGAGCTGTTTTTT
d_gene: .
j_gene: TRBJ2-2
v_gene: TRBV27
abundance: once

CDR3aa: CASSRDSGNTIYF
CDR3nt: TGTGCCAGCAGCAGGGATTCTGGAAACACCATATATTTT
d_gene: .
j_gene: TRBJ1-3
v_gene: TRBV6-5
abundance: .

CDR3aa: CASSLERGYGYTF
CDR3nt: TGTGCCAGCAGTTTGGAGAGGGGCTATGGCTACACCTTC
d_gene: .
j_gene: TRBJ1-2
v_gene: TRBV27
abundance: .

CDR3aa: CASRWGQGIEQYF
CDR3nt: TGTGCCAGTCGGTGGGGACAGGGGATCGAGCAGTACTTC
d_gene: TRBD1
j_gene: TRBJ2-7
v_gene: TRBV2
abundance: .

CDR3aa: CSVGGGETQYF
CDR3nt: TGCAGCGTTGGTGGAGGGGAGACCCAGTACTTC
d_gene: .
j_gene: TRBJ2-5
v_gene: TRBV29-1
abundance: .

CDR3aa: CASRSRTSGSSGELFF
CDR3nt: TGTGCCAGCAGATCCAGGACTAGCGGGAGCTCCGGGGAGCTGTTTTTT
d_gene: TRBD2
j_gene: TRBJ2-2
v_gene: TRBV2
abundance: .

CDR3aa: CASSLTENYGYTF
CDR3nt: TGCGCCAGCAGCTTGACAGAAAACTATGGCTACACCTTC
d_gene: .
j_gene: TRBJ1-2
v_gene: TRBV4-3
abundance: .

CDR3aa: CAWSAGAPYEQYF
CDR3nt: TGTGCCTGGAGTGCGGGGGCCCCCTACGAGCAGTACTTC
d_gene: .
j_gene: TRBJ2-7
v_gene: TRBV30
abundance: .